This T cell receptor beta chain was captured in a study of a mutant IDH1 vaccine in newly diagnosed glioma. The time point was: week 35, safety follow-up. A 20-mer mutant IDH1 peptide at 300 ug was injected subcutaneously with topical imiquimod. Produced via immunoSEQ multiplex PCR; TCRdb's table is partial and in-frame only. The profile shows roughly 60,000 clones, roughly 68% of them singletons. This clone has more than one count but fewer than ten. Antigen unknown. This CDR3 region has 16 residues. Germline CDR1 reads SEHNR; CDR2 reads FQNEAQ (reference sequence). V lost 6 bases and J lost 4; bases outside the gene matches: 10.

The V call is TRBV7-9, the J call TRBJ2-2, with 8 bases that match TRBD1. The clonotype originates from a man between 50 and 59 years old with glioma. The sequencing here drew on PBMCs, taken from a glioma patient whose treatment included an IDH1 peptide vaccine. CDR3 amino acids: CASRHRQGMATGELFF. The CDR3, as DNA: TGTGCCAGCAGGCATAGACAGGGGATGGCCACCGGGGAGCTGTTTTTT.